In this sample, the clone carrying this T cell receptor beta chain turned up many times. As yet, its antigen is unknown. Preparation of the TCRbeta library involved a method that used unique molecular identifiers. Via MiXCR, TCRdb re-called the PCR reads, giving one row per CDR3 protein. This sample yields 550,000 to 800,000 distinct CDR3 sequences, of which 10% to 15% are seen a single time; 0.79% belongs to the top ten. The CDR3 is 16 amino acids. The V gene lost 2 bases and the J gene lost 2 bases, with 16 bases spanning the gap. Per the germline V gene, CDR1 is MNHEY and CDR2 is SVGAGI. The data belong to a study of T-cell reconstitution after alpha-beta-depleted transplantation in children. Notes on the study in general: Where alpha-beta T cells came from about two months after transplant was reportedly several hundred expanded graft clones. Day-60 TCRbeta diversity that was high in some patients was derived from surviving recipient T cells and thymic progenitors. Among T cells one year after transplant, newly produced cells accounted for most counts and diversity.

The chain joins TRBV6-5 to TRBJ2-7, with D perhaps TRBD1 (6 bases). Specimen: PBMCs, collected before TCRalphabeta/CD19-depleted stem cell transplant. This clonotype was obtained from a girl aged 2-9 years with congenital amegakaryocytic thrombocytopenia, due to receive a stem cell transplant. CDR3 coding DNA: TGTGCCAGCAGTTACGGGTTGGCAGGGGATCCCTACGAGCAGTACTTC. Its protein product is CASSYGLAGDPYEQYF.